This T cell receptor beta chain was profiled in a study of shared clonotypes between healthy human individuals. Trimming shortened V by 5 bases and J by 5 bases, and 11 bases separated the two germline ends. Per germline, CDR1 MNHEY and CDR2 SMNVEV (reference sequence). The CDR3 contains 13 residues. Findings and limits, study-wide: Across subsets, estimated richness was generally greater for naive than for memory populations.

HIV-negative, healthy adults without recent acute infections or vaccinations were the donors. Donors were Caucasian adults residing in Nashville, Tennessee, USA. In the case of this clone: Its target is not known.

Generated by immunoSEQ multiplex PCR, the TCRdb table keeps only in-frame clones and is missing some. The sample yields roughly 1,500,000 clones, approximately 98% seen once. The material sequenced was naive CD4+ T cells sorted from blood. The subset denotes: CD45RA+ positively selected. The chain combines TRBV27 with TRBJ2-3, with D maybe TRBD2 (5 bases). The receptor was derived from a young man in good health. The CDR3 region has the DNA TGTGCCAGCAGTGGAAATCGGGGAGATACGCAGTATTTT. It yields the protein CASSGNRGDTQYF.